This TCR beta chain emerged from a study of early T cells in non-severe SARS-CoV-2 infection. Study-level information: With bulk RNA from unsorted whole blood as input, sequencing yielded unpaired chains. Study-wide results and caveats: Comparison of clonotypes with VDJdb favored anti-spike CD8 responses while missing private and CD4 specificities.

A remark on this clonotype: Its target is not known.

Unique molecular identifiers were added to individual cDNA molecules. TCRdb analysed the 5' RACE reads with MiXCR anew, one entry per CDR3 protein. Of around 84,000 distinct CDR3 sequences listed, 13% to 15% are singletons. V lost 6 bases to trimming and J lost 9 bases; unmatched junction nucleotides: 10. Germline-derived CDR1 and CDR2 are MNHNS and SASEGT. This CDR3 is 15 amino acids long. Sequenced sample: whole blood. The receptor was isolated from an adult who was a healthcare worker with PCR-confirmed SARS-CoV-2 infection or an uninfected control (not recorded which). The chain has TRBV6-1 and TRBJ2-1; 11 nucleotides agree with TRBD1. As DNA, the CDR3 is TGTGCCAGCAGCGGGGTCACCGGGACAGGGGGTGAGCAGTTCTTC. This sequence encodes CASSGVTGTGGEQFF.